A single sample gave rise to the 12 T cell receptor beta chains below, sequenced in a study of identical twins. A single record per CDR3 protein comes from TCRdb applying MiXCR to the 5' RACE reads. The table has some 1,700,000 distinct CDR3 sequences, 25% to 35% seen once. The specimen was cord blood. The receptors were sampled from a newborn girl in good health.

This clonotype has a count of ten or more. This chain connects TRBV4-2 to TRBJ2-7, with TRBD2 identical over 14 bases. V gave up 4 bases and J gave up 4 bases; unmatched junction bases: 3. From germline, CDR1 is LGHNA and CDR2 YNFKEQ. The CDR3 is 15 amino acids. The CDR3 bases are TGTGCCAGCAGCCCCGGGACTAGCGGGGGTTACGAGCAGTACTTC. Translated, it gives CASSPGTSGGYEQYF.

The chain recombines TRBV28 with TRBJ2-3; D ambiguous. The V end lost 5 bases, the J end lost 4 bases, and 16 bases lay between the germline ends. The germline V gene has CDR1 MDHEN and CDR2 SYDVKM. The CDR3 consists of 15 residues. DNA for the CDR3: TGTGCCAGCAGTCTCGTGACCCCCGTTCCAGATACGCAGTATTTT. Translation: CASSLVTPVPDTQYF.

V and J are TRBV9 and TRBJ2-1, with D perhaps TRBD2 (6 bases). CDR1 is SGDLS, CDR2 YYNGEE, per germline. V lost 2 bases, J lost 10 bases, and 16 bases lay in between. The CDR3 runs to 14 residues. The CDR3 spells CASSVGGSSYEQFF. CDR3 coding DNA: TGTGCCAGCAGCGTCGGAGGGAGCTCCTACGAGCAGTTCTTC.

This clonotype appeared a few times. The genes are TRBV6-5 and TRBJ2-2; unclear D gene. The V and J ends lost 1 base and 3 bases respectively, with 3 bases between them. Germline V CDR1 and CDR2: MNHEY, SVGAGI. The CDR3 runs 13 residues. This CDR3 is CASSYWHTGELFF. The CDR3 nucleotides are TGTGCCAGCAGTTACTGGCACACCGGGGAGCTGTTTTTT.

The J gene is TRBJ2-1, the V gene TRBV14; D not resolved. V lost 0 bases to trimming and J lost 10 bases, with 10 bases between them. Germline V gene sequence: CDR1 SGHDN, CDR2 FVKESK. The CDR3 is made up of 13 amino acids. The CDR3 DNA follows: TGTGCCAGCAGCCAAGATCTCTGGGGAGAGCAGTTCTTC. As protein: CASSQDLWGEQFF.

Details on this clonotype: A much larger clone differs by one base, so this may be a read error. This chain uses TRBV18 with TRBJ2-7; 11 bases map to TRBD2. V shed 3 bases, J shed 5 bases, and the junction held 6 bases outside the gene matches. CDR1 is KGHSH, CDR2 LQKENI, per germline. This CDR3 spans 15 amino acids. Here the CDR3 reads CASSPPGLADHEQYF. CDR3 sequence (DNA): TGTGCCAGCTCACCTCCGGGACTAGCGGACCACGAGCAGTACTTC.

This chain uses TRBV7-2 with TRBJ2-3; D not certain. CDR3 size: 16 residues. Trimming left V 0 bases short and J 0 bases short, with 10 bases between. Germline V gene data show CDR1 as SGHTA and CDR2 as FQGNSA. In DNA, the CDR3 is TGTGCCAGCAGCTTAGCGTACTGGTTTAGCACAGATACGCAGTATTTT. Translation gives CASSLAYWFSTDTQYF. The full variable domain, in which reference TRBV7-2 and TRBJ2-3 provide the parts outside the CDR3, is GAGVSQSPSNKVTEKGKDVELRCDPISGHTALYWYRQSLGQGLEFLIYFQGNSAPDKSGLPSDRFSAERTGGSVSTLTIQRTQQEDSAVYLCASSLAYWFSTDTQYFGPGTRLTVL.

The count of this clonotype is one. This CDR3 is CASSPYRTGVTDTQYF. The CDR3 DNA reads TGTGCCAGCAGCCCGTACCGGACAGGGGTGACAGATACGCAGTATTTT. V gene TRBV7-9 combines with J gene TRBJ2-3; 9 nucleotides line up with TRBD1. Germline CDR1 reads SEHNR; CDR2 reads FQNEAQ (reference sequence). The CDR3 extends over 16 amino acids. V lost 5 bases, J lost 3 bases, and 9 bases stayed unmatched.

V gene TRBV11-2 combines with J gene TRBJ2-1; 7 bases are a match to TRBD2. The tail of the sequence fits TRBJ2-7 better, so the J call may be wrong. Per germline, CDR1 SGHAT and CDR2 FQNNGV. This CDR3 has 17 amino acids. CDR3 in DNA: TGTGCCAGCAGCCCCCAGCGGGGTCTAAGCTCCTACAATGAGCAGTACTTC. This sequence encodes CASSPQRGLSSYNEQYF.

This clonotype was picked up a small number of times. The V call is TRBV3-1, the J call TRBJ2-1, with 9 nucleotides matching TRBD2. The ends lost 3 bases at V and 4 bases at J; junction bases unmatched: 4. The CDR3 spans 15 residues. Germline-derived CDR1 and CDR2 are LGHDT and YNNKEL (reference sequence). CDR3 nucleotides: TGTGCCAGCAGCCATCTCCTAGCGGGATACAATGAGCAGTTCTTC. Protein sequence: CASSHLLAGYNEQFF.

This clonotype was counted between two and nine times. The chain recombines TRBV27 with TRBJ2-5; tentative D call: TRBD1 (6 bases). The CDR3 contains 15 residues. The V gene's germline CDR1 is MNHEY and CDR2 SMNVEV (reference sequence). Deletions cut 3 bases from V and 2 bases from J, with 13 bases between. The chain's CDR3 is CASSFSTRGQETQYF. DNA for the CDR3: TGTGCCAGCAGTTTCTCCACTAGGGGGCAAGAGACCCAGTACTTC.

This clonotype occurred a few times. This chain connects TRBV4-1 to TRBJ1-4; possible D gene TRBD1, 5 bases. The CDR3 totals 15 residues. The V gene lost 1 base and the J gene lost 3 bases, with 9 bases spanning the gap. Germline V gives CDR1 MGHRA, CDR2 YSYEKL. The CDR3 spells CASSQAPGPNEKLFF. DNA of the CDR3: TGCGCCAGCAGCCAAGCGCCGGGACCTAATGAAAAACTGTTTTTT.